This record looks at one TCR beta chain sequence and its context. This sample was included in a study of shared clonotypes between healthy human individuals. Study-level background: Donors consisted of a couple of women and a few men between 18 and 49.

The V end was cut by 1 base, the J end by 8 bases, with 14 bases between. CDR3 length: 14 amino acids. TCRdb keeps only in-frame clones here, not all; method: immunoSEQ multiplex PCR. The sample carries 2 million to 2.5 million clones, 80% to 95% recorded once. Source material: naive CD4+ T cells from PBMCs. Subset denoted: CD45RA+ positively selected. The receptor comes from a man younger than 35 in good health. Some clones in this sample may be carry-over from other donors' samples. The chain has TRBV23-1 and TRBJ1-2, with D unclear. TRBV23-1 is recorded as an ORF, its role being uncertain. CDR3 bases: TGCGCCAGCAGTCAATTTGATCGACAATCCGGCTACACCTTC. Its translation: CASSQFDRQSGYTF.